These 17 T cell receptor beta chains came from one sample sequenced in a study of blood T cell repertoires in COVID-19. The table came from immunoSEQ multiplex PCR; TCRdb's copy has only in-frame clones and leaves some out. This table has 150,000 to 200,000 clones, just under 85% appearing once. Sequenced sample: peripheral blood. The receptors shown here come from a woman of 80 years or more with COVID-19, enrolled during active disease.

This sequence joins TRBV28 and TRBJ1-2; D is unclear. Germline CDR1 MDHEN, CDR2 SYDVKM. CDR3 size: 13 residues. The ends were cut back, 10 bases at V and 4 bases at J, with 16 bases in the middle. CDR3 region: CAIKKGGFYGYTF. The CDR3, as DNA: TGTGCCATCAAAAAGGGCGGGTTCTATGGCTACACCTTC.

The genes are TRBV18 and TRBJ1-2; 8 bases map to TRBD1. J was trimmed by 7 bases and V by 3 bases; bases with no gene match: 4. The CDR3 is 13 residues long. Germline lookup yields CDR1 KGHSH and CDR2 LQKENI. The CDR3: CASSPGQGAGYTF. As DNA, the CDR3 is TGTGCCAGCTCACCCGGACAGGGAGCTGGCTACACCTTC.

The chain couples TRBV4-1 to TRBJ2-1, with TRBD2 matching 9 bases. Looked up from germline, CDR1 is MGHRA and CDR2 is YSYEKL. The junction had 4 bases not matched to a gene; V was cut back by 4 bases and J by 0 bases. The CDR3 loop spans 16 amino acids. CDR3 sequence reads: CASSPTSGTSYNEQFF. CDR3 in DNA: TGCGCCAGCAGCCCGACTAGCGGAACCTCCTACAATGAGCAGTTCTTC.

This chain links TRBV2 with TRBJ2-7; 8 positions match TRBD2. The CDR3 totals 16 residues. CDR1 is SNHLY, CDR2 FYNNEI, per germline. Trimming took 2 bases from V and 4 from J; bases not matched to a gene: 10. The CDR3 loop reads CASSEIGREGRYEQYF. The CDR3 DNA is TGTGCCAGCAGTGAAATAGGACGGGAGGGCCGGTACGAGCAGTACTTC.

By sample share, this clone is medium-sized. The chain has TRBV29-1 and TRBJ2-1; possible D gene TRBD2, 5 bases. CDR3 size: 11 residues. Trimming shortened V by 6 bases and J by 7 bases, and 10 bases separated the two germline ends. Germline CDR1 reads SQVTM; CDR2 reads ANQGSEA. CDR3 bases: TGCAGCGTCGCTAGCTTTAATGAGCAGTTCTTC. Its translation is CSVASFNEQFF.

V is TRBV27 and J is TRBJ1-2; D not certain. Germline V lookup: CDR1 MNHEY, CDR2 SMNVEV (reference sequence). Trimming cost V 7 bases and J 2 bases, with 11 bases left between them. The CDR3 loop spans 13 amino acids. CDR3 coding DNA: TGTGCCAGCAAAGCGAATGAGAACTATGGCTACACCTTC. It codes for CASKANENYGYTF.

The V gene is TRBV5-6, the J gene TRBJ2-5; unclear D gene. This CDR3 has 12 residues. Looked up from germline, CDR1 is SGHDT and CDR2 is YYEEEE. The V end lost 1 base, the J end lost 3 bases, and 4 bases lay between the germline ends. CDR3 amino acids: CASSLTEETQYF. The CDR3 nucleotides read TGTGCCAGCAGCTTGACAGAAGAGACCCAGTACTTC. Based on the CDR3 plus reference TRBV5-6 and TRBJ2-5, the full variable domain is DAGVTQSPTHLIKTRGQQVTLRCSPKSGHDTVSWYQQALGQGPQFIFQYYEEEERQRGNFPDRFSGHQFPNYSSELNVNALLLGDSALYLCASSLTEETQYFGPGTRLLVL.

The J gene is TRBJ1-5, the V gene TRBV27; 7 bases are a match to TRBD1. The CDR3 contains 15 residues. The junction had 11 bases not matched to a gene; V was cut back by 6 bases and J by 6 bases. Germline lookup yields CDR1 MNHEY and CDR2 SMNVEV (reference sequence). CDR3 nucleotide sequence: TGTGCCAGCAGACCCTTCCAGGGGGTCGGTCAGCCCCAGCATTTT. Translating it yields CASRPFQGVGQPQHF.

The V and J genes are TRBV2 and TRBJ1-6, with D maybe TRBD1 (6 bases). The ends were cut back, 6 bases at V and 0 bases at J, with 9 bases in the middle. The CDR3 has 15 residues. Germline lookup yields CDR1 SNHLY and CDR2 FYNNEI. CDR3 sequence (DNA): TGTGCCAGCAGAGACAGGAGCTCCTATAATTCACCCCTCCACTTT. It translates to CASRDRSSYNSPLHF.

The J gene is TRBJ2-7, the V gene TRBV30, with 8 bases that match TRBD1. CDR1 GTSNPN and CDR2 SVGIG come from the germline V gene (reference sequence). V gave up 2 bases and J gave up 0 bases; unmatched junction bases: 12. The CDR3 spans 17 residues. CDR3 loop: CAWSTETGVRSSYEQYF. DNA of the CDR3: TGTGCCTGGAGTACGGAGACAGGGGTAAGGAGCTCCTACGAGCAGTACTTC.

This sequence joins TRBV10-2 and TRBJ2-5; the match to TRBD2 covers 8 bases. Germline CDR1 is WSHSY and CDR2 is SAAADI. The junction had 4 bases not matched to a gene; V was cut back by 6 bases and J by 1 base. This CDR3 has 14 residues. As DNA, the CDR3 is TGCGCCAGCAGAATCGGGACTAGCCAAGAGACCCAGTACTTC. It is translated as CASRIGTSQETQYF.

V and J are TRBV29-1 and TRBJ1-3; D gene unclear. Germline values: CDR1 SQVTM, CDR2 ANQGSEA. The CDR3 spans 14 residues. V was clipped by 1 base and J by 0 bases, with 7 bases between them. The DNA for the CDR3 is TGCAGCGTTGAAGTTGCGAGCTCTGGAAACACCATATATTTT. The encoded protein is CSVEVASSGNTIYF.

The chain combines TRBV28 with TRBJ1-2, with 7 bases lining up with TRBD1. CDR1 MDHEN and CDR2 SYDVKM come from the germline V gene. The CDR3 consists of 12 residues. The ends lost 6 bases at V and 4 bases at J; junction bases unmatched: 2. The CDR3 protein is CASRWDSYGYTF. CDR3 nucleotides: TGTGCCAGCAGGTGGGACAGCTATGGCTACACCTTC.

The CDR3: CASSTQVLLGAGYTF. CDR3 sequence (DNA): TGTGCCAGCAGCACACAAGTCCTTTTGGGGGCTGGCTACACCTTC. The chain has TRBV3-1 (or the pseudogene TRBV3-2) and TRBJ1-2; D is perhaps TRBD1 (6 bases). Germline lookup yields CDR1 LGHDT and CDR2 YNNKEL (reference sequence). V lost 5 bases and J lost 7, with 20 bases in between. The CDR3 is 15 amino acids.

CDR3: CASSPGTVNRGSGNTIYF. The CDR3 DNA reads TGTGCCAGCAGTCCGGGGACAGTTAACCGAGGATCTGGAAACACCATATATTTT. The chain couples TRBV28 to TRBJ1-3; 7 bases are a match to TRBD1. The ends lost 5 bases at V and 1 base at J; junction bases unmatched: 14. Germline V gene lookup returns CDR1 MDHEN and CDR2 SYDVKM. The CDR3 is made up of 18 amino acids.

CDR3 sequence: CASSLMQANTEAFF. CDR3 in DNA: TGTGCCAGCAGCTTAATGCAGGCTAACACTGAAGCTTTCTTT. The chain recombines TRBV7-8 with TRBJ1-1; D remains ambiguous. CDR1 is SGHVS, CDR2 FQNEAQ, per germline. The V end lost 2 bases, the J end lost 2 bases, and 9 bases lay between the germline ends. The CDR3 runs to 14 residues. Looking up the rest from reference TRBV7-8 and TRBJ1-1 gives the full variable domain: GAGVSQSPRYKVAKRGQDVALRCDPISGHVSLFWYQQALGQGPEFLTYFQNEAQLDKSGLPSDRFFAERPEGSVSTLKIQRTQQEDSAVYLCASSLMQANTEAFFGQGTRLTVV.

Note on this clone: Germline and junction disagree at one end, which may indicate a read error. This chain connects TRBV2 to TRBJ2-5; 10 positions agree with TRBD2. There are 12 residues in the CDR3. Per the germline V gene, CDR1 is SNHLY and CDR2 is FYNNEI. The CDR3 reads CASSDLRLAGDF. The CDR3 coding sequence is TGTGCCAGCAGTGATTTAAGGCTAGCGGGGGACTTC.